The 19 T cell receptor beta chains below come from one sample, sequenced in a study of cytomegalovirus exposure and HLA in healthy donors (dated by TCRdb to between 2016 and 2019). Library generation was performed with the immunoSEQ multiplex PCR assay. The multiplex PCR relied on a mix of 60 forward primers for TCR Vbeta segments and 13 reverse primers for TCR Jbeta segments. TCRdb took over this immuneACCESS table, retaining in-frame rearrangements with V and J assigned. Such tables are incomplete; in checked studies, under half of the missing clones stem from an unresolved V gene, and the remainder is unexplained. Across this sample there are more than 150,000 clones, with approximately 73% seen only once. The ten largest clones add up to about 2.5% of the sample. The sequencing input was PBMCs. The receptors were sampled from a woman in her twenties or thirties in good health and CMV-seropositive.

The rearrangement links TRBV7-9 to TRBJ1-1, with 7 bases fitting TRBD1. Per the germline V gene, CDR1 is SEHNR and CDR2 is FQNEAQ (reference sequence). The V gene end was trimmed by 5 bases and the J gene end by 8 bases; junction bases not matched to a gene: 5. CDR3 length equals 12 residues. In nucleotides, the CDR3 is TGTGCCAGCAGCCAAGGGGGCTCAGAAGCTTTCTTT. Its translation is CASSQGGSEAFF.

The J gene is TRBJ2-5, the V gene TRBV7-2; the D gene is possibly TRBD1 (6 bases). TRBJ2-7 matches the DNA end more closely, so the J call is doubtful. The CDR3 is 14 residues long. The germline gives CDR1 SGHTA, CDR2 FQGNSA. The CDR3 loop is CASSPRQVSYEQYF. CDR3 sequence (DNA): TGTGCCAGCAGCCCACGACAGGTCTCCTACGAGCAGTACTTC.

The V call is TRBV9, the J call TRBJ2-7; 7 bases line up with TRBD2. With V trimmed by 0 bases and J by 5 bases, 11 bases remained unmatched. Germline values: CDR1 SGDLS, CDR2 YYNGEE. The CDR3 extends over 16 amino acids. The CDR3 DNA sequence: TGTGCCAGCAGCGTAGTGAGTTGGGGGGGGACCGACGAGCAGTACTTC. It translates to CASSVVSWGGTDEQYF.

The gene calls are TRBV19 and TRBJ1-5; TRBD1 aligns across 9 bases. The CDR3 loop spans 16 amino acids. The germline CDR1 and CDR2 sequences are LNHDA and SQIVND (reference sequence). V was pared by 5 bases and J by 4 bases, with 9 bases of the junction left unmatched. The CDR3 DNA is TGTGCCAGTAGTCCTTTACAGGGGGCGCGAAATCAGCCCCAGCATTTT. As protein: CASSPLQGARNQPQHF. Variable domain in full (rest from reference TRBV19 and TRBJ1-5): DGGITQSPKYLFRKEGQNVTLSCEQNLNHDAMYWYRQDPGQGLRLIYYSQIVNDFQKGDIAEGYSVSREKKESFPLTVTSAQKNPTAFYLCASSPLQGARNQPQHFGDGTRLSIL.

The chain employs TRBV5-8 and TRBJ2-3; maybe TRBD1 (5 bases). Trimming took 0 bases from V and 2 from J, leaving 10 bases between them. The CDR3 spans 15 residues. The germline CDR1 and CDR2 sequences are SGHTS and YDEGEE. Written as DNA, the CDR3 is TGTGCCAGCAGCTTGGAAGACAGCTACACAGATACGCAGTATTTT. This gives the protein CASSLEDSYTDTQYF.

The chain combines TRBV27 with TRBJ1-2, with a tentative D call TRBD1 (6 bases). V was pared by 6 bases and J by 10 bases, with 21 bases between. The CDR3 has 14 residues. Germline-derived CDR1 and CDR2 are MNHEY and SMNVEV (reference sequence). The CDR3 region is CASSPGVAGVDYTF. The CDR3 bases are TGTGCCAGCAGCCCTGGGGTGGCAGGGGTGGACTACACCTTC.

CDR3 protein: CASSLFRTGDEQYF. Written as DNA, the CDR3 is TGTGCCAGCAGTTTATTCCGGACAGGGGACGAGCAGTACTTC. The chain uses TRBV28 and TRBJ2-7; TRBD1 matches at 9 bases. With 1 base clipped from V and 5 bases from J, the junction kept 3 bases outside the gene matches. Germline V gene sequence: CDR1 MDHEN, CDR2 SYDVKM. The CDR3 runs 14 residues.

The rearrangement uses TRBV2 and TRBJ1-5; a possible D gene is TRBD1 (6 bases). CDR3 length: 15 residues. CDR1 is SNHLY and CDR2 is FYNNEI in the germline V gene. The V end was cut by 7 bases, the J end by 6 bases, with 19 bases between. The CDR3 DNA follows: TGTGCCAGCAACGTGGAATCAGGGGCCGGTCAGCCCCAGCATTTT. Translated: CASNVESGAGQPQHF. Together with reference TRBV2 and TRBJ1-5, the CDR3 gives the full variable domain: EPEVTQTPSHQVTQMGQEVILRCVPISNHLYFYWYRQILGQKVEFLVSFYNNEISEKSEIFDDQFSVERPDGSNFTLKIRSTKLEDSAMYFCASNVESGAGQPQHFGDGTRLSIL.

The chain links TRBV10-1 to TRBJ2-3; a possible D gene is TRBD2 (6 bases). CDR1 and CDR2 (germline): WNHNN, SYGVQD (reference sequence). CDR3 length: 14 amino acids. The ends were cut back, 4 bases at V and 8 bases at J, with 16 bases in the middle. The CDR3 DNA reads as TGCGCCAGCAGTGTCGGGGGTCCCGCAGGTACGCAGTATTTT. It codes for CASSVGGPAGTQYF.

This chain uses TRBV2 with TRBJ1-2; tentative D call: TRBD1 (5 bases). Trimming cost V 5 bases and J 8 bases, with 12 bases left between them. Germline V gene lookup returns CDR1 SNHLY and CDR2 FYNNEI. This CDR3 region has 12 residues. The CDR3 DNA reads TGTGCCAGCAGTCCCCAGGGTCGAGGCTACACCTTC. Protein product: CASSPQGRGYTF. The full variable domain, rest sourced from reference TRBV2 and TRBJ1-2, is EPEVTQTPSHQVTQMGQEVILRCVPISNHLYFYWYRQILGQKVEFLVSFYNNEISEKSEIFDDQFSVERPDGSNFTLKIRSTKLEDSAMYFCASSPQGRGYTFGSGTRLTVV.

CDR3 bases: TGCGCCAGCAGCCCCGCTAGAGGCTTAGGAGAGACCCAGTACTTC. Translation gives CASSPARGLGETQYF. This chain joins TRBV5-1 and TRBJ2-5; the D is unclear. CDR1 and CDR2 from the germline V gene are SGHRS and YFSETQ. Trimming took off 4 bases at V and 4 bases at J, with 17 bases between the two ends. The CDR3 covers 15 residues. The full variable domain, with the rest looked up from reference TRBV5-1 and TRBJ2-5, is KAGVTQTPRYLIKTRGQQVTLSCSPISGHRSVSWYQQTPGQGLQFLFEYFSETQRNKGNFPGRFSGRQFSNSRSEMNVSTLELGDSALYLCASSPARGLGETQYFGPGTRLLVL.

The chain has TRBV19 and TRBJ2-1; TRBD1 agrees at 7 bases. The germline gives CDR1 LNHDA, CDR2 SQIVND (reference sequence). The CDR3 spans 16 residues. With V trimmed by 5 bases and J by 0 bases, 7 bases remained unmatched. The CDR3 nucleotides read TGTGCCAGTAGTGTCCAGGGGGTCCTCTCCTACAATGAGCAGTTCTTC. Amino acid sequence: CASSVQGVLSYNEQFF.

The chain couples TRBV4-3 to TRBJ1-5; 9 bases fit TRBD1. V lost 4 bases and J lost 0; bases outside the gene matches: 10. The germline CDR1 and CDR2 sequences are LGHNA and YSLEER. The CDR3 loop spans 18 amino acids. Here the CDR3 reads CASSPRDREPDSNQPQHF. The CDR3 bases are TGCGCCAGCAGCCCTCGGGACAGGGAGCCCGATAGCAATCAGCCCCAGCATTTT.

Note on this clone: This is likely a read error, given that the CDR3 carries no conserved phenylalanine or tryptophan at its end. No DNA is shown, since the ends of the CDR3 on it are uncertain; the CDR3 is the one TCRdb lists. The chain carries TRBV19 and TRBJ1-3. Per germline, CDR1 LNHDA and CDR2 SQIVND (reference sequence). Ends included, the CDR3 has 9 residues. This chain's CDR3 is CASSFGTLE.

This clone has only a few counts. V and J are TRBV9 and TRBJ2-6, with D possibly being TRBD1 (6 bases). The germline V and J ends were trimmed by 4 bases and 0 bases, with 17 bases remaining between them. The CDR3 totals 18 residues. CDR1 SGDLS and CDR2 YYNGEE come from the germline V gene. CDR3 amino acids: CASSHSDRSVSGANVLTF. The CDR3 DNA is TGTGCCAGCAGCCATTCGGACAGATCGGTCTCTGGGGCCAACGTCCTGACTTTC. The full variable domain, with the rest looked up from reference TRBV9 and TRBJ2-6, is DSGVTQTPKHLITATGQRVTLRCSPRSGDLSVYWYQQSLDQGLQFLIQYYNGEERAKGNILERFSAQQFPDLHSELNLSSLELGDSALYFCASSHSDRSVSGANVLTFGAGSRLTVL.

The chain is built from TRBV2 and TRBJ1-2, with D perhaps matching TRBD1 (5 bases). CDR1 and CDR2 (germline): SNHLY, FYNNEI. V dropped 7 bases and J dropped 2 bases, with 17 bases sitting between them. The CDR3 length is 15 residues. The CDR3 bases are TGTGCCAGCAACCCCTCCGCCGGGGGGAACTATGGCTACACCTTC. The encoded protein is CASNPSAGGNYGYTF.

The table lists this clone with a count of one. CDR3 sequence reads: CASSLISYEQYF. As DNA, the CDR3 is TGTGCCAGCAGCTTGATATCCTACGAGCAGTACTTC. This chain uses TRBV5-6 with TRBJ2-7; D remains unclear. Germline V lookup: CDR1 SGHDT, CDR2 YYEEEE. V was trimmed by 1 base and J by 1 base, leaving 3 bases between them. This CDR3 has 12 amino acids.

The chain couples TRBV27 to TRBJ1-1; 8 bases fit TRBD1. The germline gives CDR1 MNHEY, CDR2 SMNVEV (reference sequence). Trimming cost V 6 bases and J 2 bases; bases outside gene matches: 5. The CDR3 contains 14 residues. The CDR3 sequence is CASSYGQGNTEAFF. The DNA of the CDR3 is TGTGCCAGCAGCTACGGACAGGGTAACACTGAAGCTTTCTTT.

The chain joins TRBV13 to TRBJ2-3; TRBD2 matches 10 bases. This CDR3 has 17 amino acids. The V gene end was trimmed by 2 bases and the J gene end by 2 bases; junction bases not matched to a gene: 7. The germline V gene has CDR1 PRHDT and CDR2 FYEKMQ (reference sequence). The CDR3 nucleotides are TGTGCCAGCAGCTTACGACTAGCGGGCACTGACACAGATACGCAGTATTTT. This translates into CASSLRLAGTDTDTQYF. The whole variable domain, filled in from reference TRBV13 and TRBJ2-3, reads AAGVIQSPRHLIKEKRETATLKCYPIPRHDTVYWYQQGPGQDPQFLISFYEKMQSDKGSIPDRFSAQQFSDYHSELNMSSLELGDSALYFCASSLRLAGTDTDTQYFGPGTRLTVL.